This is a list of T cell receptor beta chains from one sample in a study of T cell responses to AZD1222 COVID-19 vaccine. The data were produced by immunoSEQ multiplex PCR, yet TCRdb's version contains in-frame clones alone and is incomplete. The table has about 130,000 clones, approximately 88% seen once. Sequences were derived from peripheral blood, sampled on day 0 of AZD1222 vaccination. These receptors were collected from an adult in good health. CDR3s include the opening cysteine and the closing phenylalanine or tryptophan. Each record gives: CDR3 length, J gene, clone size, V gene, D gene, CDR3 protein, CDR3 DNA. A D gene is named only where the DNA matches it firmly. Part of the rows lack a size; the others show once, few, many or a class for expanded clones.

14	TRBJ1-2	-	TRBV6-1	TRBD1	CASSEWDSNYGYTF	TGTGCCAGCAGTGAATGGGACAGTAACTATGGCTACACCTTC
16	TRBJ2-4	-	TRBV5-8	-	CASSLGLTLAKNIQYF	TGTGCCAGCAGCCTCGGACTGACACTAGCCAAAAACATTCAGTACTTC
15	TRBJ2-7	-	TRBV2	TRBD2	CASSWEAGATYEQYF	TGTGCCAGCAGTTGGGAAGCGGGAGCGACCTACGAGCAGTACTTC
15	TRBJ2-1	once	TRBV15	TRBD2	CATSSSGRAPNEQFF	TGTGCCACCAGCAGTAGCGGGAGGGCCCCCAATGAGCAGTTCTTC
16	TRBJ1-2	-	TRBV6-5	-	CASSSLTDSLPYGYTF	TGTGCCAGCAGTTCACTCACTGACAGCTTGCCCTATGGCTACACCTTC
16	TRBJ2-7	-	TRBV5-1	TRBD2	CASSATSGTTNYEQYF	TGCGCCAGCAGCGCCACATCCGGGACTACTAATTACGAGCAGTACTTC
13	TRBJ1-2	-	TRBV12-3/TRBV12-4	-	CASSYQGNYGYTF	TGTGCCAGCAGTTACCAGGGGAACTATGGCTACACCTTC
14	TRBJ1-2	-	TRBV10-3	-	CAISPRTELYGYTF	TGTGCCATCAGTCCTAGGACGGAGCTCTATGGCTACACCTTC
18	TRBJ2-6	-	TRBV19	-	CASSMFKGRGAGANVLTF	TGTGCCAGTAGTATGTTTAAGGGTCGAGGGGCTGGGGCCAACGTCCTGACTTTC
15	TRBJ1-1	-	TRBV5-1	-	CASSLQDISNTEAFF	TGCGCCAGCAGCTTGCAGGACATTTCGAACACTGAAGCTTTCTTT
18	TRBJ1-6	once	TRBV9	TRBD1	CASSPQGTGVGSNSPLHF	TGTGCCAGCAGCCCTCAAGGTACAGGGGTCGGAAGTAATTCACCCCTCCACTTT
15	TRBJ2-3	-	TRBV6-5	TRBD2	CASSLLAGGTDTQYF	TGTGCCAGCAGTTTACTAGCGGGGGGCACAGATACGCAGTATTTT
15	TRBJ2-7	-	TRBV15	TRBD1	CATSTDRGSSYEQYF	TGTGCCACCAGCACAGACAGGGGAAGCTCCTACGAGCAGTACTTC
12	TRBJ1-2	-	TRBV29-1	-	CSVVVRDYGYTF	TGCAGCGTTGTCGTCAGGGACTATGGCTACACCTTC
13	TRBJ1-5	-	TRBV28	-	CASSEGGNQPQHF	TGTGCCAGCAGTGAGGGGGGCAATCAGCCCCAGCATTTT
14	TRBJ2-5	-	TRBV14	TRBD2	CASSLTSGRETQYF	TGTGCCAGCAGCTTGACTAGCGGGAGAGAGACCCAGTACTTC
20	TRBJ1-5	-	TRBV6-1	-	CASSASKGTGRIWDNQPQHF	TGTGCCAGCAGTGCGTCGAAGGGGACCGGCCGTATTTGGGACAATCAGCCCCAGCATTTT
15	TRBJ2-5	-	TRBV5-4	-	CASSLGGRGSETQYF	TGTGCCAGCAGCTTGGGTGGACGAGGGTCGGAGACCCAGTACTTC
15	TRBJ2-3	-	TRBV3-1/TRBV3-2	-	CASSRRRGGTDTQYF	TGTGCCAGCAGCCGTAGGAGAGGGGGGACAGATACGCAGTATTTT
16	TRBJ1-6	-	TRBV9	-	CASSVASGPNNSPLHF	TGTGCCAGCAGCGTAGCTTCGGGCCCTAATAATTCACCCCTCCACTTT
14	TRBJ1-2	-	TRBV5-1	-	CASSLEGATYGYTF	TGCGCCAGCAGCTTGGAAGGGGCTACTTATGGCTACACCTTC
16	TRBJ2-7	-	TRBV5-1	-	CASSSGGQWAAHEQYF	TGCGCCAGCAGCTCGGGGGGACAGTGGGCAGCCCACGAGCAGTACTTC
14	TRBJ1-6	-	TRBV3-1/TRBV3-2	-	CASSPQVYNSPLHF	TGTGCCAGCAGCCCACAGGTTTATAATTCACCCCTCCACTTT
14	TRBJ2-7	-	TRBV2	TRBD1	CASRAGTGNYEQYF	TGTGCCAGCAGGGCCGGGACAGGGAACTACGAGCAGTACTTC
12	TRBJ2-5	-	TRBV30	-	CAWSGSGETQYF	TGTGCCTGGAGTGGGTCTGGAGAGACCCAGTACTTC
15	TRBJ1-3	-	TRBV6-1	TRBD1	CASSEDRGAGNTIYF	TGTGCCAGCAGTGAAGACAGGGGGGCTGGAAACACCATATATTTT
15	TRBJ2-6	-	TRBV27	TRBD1	CASSPRGQVANVLTF	TGTGCCAGCAGTCCCAGAGGACAGGTCGCCAACGTCCTGACTTTC
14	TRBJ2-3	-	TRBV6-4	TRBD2	CASSDAGGRDTQYF	TGTGCCAGCAGTGACGCGGGGGGGAGAGATACGCAGTATTTT
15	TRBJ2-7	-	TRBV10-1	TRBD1	CASSLQGANTYEQYF	TGCGCCAGCAGTTTACAGGGGGCGAATACCTACGAGCAGTACTTC
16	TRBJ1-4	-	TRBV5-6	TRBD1	CASSGGQGGTNEKLFF	TGTGCCAGCAGCGGGGGACAGGGAGGAACTAATGAAAAACTGTTTTTT
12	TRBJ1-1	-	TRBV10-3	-	CATRASNTEAFF	TGTGCCACCCGAGCCTCAAACACTGAAGCTTTCTTT
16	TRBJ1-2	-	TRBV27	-	CASSFTSRQSNYGYTF	TGTGCCAGCAGTTTCACGTCCAGACAGTCTAACTATGGCTACACCTTC
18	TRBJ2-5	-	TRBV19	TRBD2	CASSASYLAGVRGETQYF	TGTGCCAGTAGTGCCTCCTATCTAGCGGGAGTGCGAGGAGAGACCCAGTACTTC
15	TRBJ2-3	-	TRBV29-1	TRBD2	CSVDSSGGQGDTQYF	TGCAGCGTTGACTCTAGCGGGGGGCAGGGAGATACGCAGTATTTT
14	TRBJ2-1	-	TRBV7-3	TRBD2	CASSSLAGVNEQFF	TGTGCCAGCAGCTCTTTAGCGGGGGTGAATGAGCAGTTCTTC
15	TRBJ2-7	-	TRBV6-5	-	CASSYSAGGTYEQYF	TGTGCCAGCAGTTACTCGGCAGGGGGGACCTACGAGCAGTACTTC
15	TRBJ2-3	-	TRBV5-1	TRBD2	CASSLIGLARDTQYF	TGCGCCAGCAGCTTGATCGGACTAGCGAGAGATACGCAGTATTTT
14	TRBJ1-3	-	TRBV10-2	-	CASNLGTAGNTIYF	TGCGCCAGCAACCTTGGGACGGCCGGAAACACCATATATTTT